The rows below give T cell receptor beta chains drawn from one sample of a study of blood T cell repertoires in COVID-19. The protocol was immunoSEQ multiplex PCR, while the TCRdb copy is restricted to in-frame clones and leaves out a portion. The data show fewer than 85,000 clones, under 80% seen once. Sequenced material: peripheral blood. These receptors all come from a woman of 80 years or more with active or convalescent COVID-19. Each CDR3 is given with its conserved first and last residue. The order of the fields is D gene, J gene, V gene, CDR3 protein. A D gene is named only where the DNA matches it firmly.

- | TRBJ2-2 | TRBV19 | CASRKHTGELFF
TRBD1 | TRBJ1-6 | TRBV5-1 | CASSRDGQGQNSPLHF
- | TRBJ1-4 | TRBV9 | CASSQNPTNEKLFF
TRBD2 | TRBJ2-7 | TRBV19 | CASSWRGGEQYF
TRBD1 | TRBJ2-1 | TRBV7-7 | CASSLALGGKGNEQFF
TRBD1 | TRBJ1-2 | TRBV12-3/TRBV12-4 | CASSLRQGDGYTF
TRBD1 | TRBJ2-3 | TRBV3-1/TRBV3-2 | CASSLGQGATDTQYF
TRBD1 | TRBJ2-5 | TRBV19 | CASSMLGQSLQETQYF
TRBD2 | TRBJ2-7 | TRBV5-5 | CASSYYPVGSGEGYF
- | TRBJ2-2 | TRBV7-9 | CASSPPGQGATGELFF
TRBD2 | TRBJ2-2 | TRBV6-5 | CASSVSGGAGELFF
TRBD2 | TRBJ2-7 | TRBV4-3 | CASSPERKGGWGRYF
- | TRBJ2-7 | TRBV2 | CASILEGANEQYF
TRBD1 | TRBJ1-1 | TRBV5-4 | CAIRTGGLTTEAFF
- | TRBJ2-5 | TRBV6-6 | CASSQGNGETQYF
- | TRBJ2-7 | TRBV20-1 | CSASYQVSYEQYF
- | TRBJ1-4 | TRBV4-1 | CASSYRATNEKLFF
- | TRBJ1-1 | TRBV7-3 | CASSLNGGNTEAFF
TRBD1 | TRBJ1-6 | TRBV4-3 | CASSQSRTGSSPLHF
- | TRBJ2-1 | TRBV9 | CASTPRDSIYNEQFF
- | TRBJ2-7 | TRBV6-8 | CASSYRQAPAEQYF
- | TRBJ2-7 | TRBV4-1 | CASSPEDSSAYEQYF
- | TRBJ1-3 | TRBV5-1 | CASSLGQFRSGNTIYF
- | TRBJ1-2 | TRBV6-4 | CASSVDGQGQGGYTF